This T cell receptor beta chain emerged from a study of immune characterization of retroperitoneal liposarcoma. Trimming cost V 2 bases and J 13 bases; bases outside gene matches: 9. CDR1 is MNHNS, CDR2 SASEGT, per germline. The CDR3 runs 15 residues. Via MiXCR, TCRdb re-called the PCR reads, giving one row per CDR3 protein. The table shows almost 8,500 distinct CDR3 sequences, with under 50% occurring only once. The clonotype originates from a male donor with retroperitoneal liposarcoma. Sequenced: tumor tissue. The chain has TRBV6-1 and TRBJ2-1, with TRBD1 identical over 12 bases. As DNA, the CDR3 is TGTGCCAGCAGTGAACCGGGACAGGGGGCCAACATTCAGTTCTTC. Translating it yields CASSEPGQGANIQFF.